Listed below are T cell receptor beta chains from one sample, sequenced in a study of OX40 agonist ivuxolimab in advanced cancers. Some clones are missing from TCRdb's copy, which holds only in-frame ones; the method was immunoSEQ multiplex PCR. The sample lists fewer than 90,000 clones; roughly 88% were seen once. Here the sequenced sample was CD4+ or CD8+ T cells sorted from blood, taken in a trial of the OX40 agonist ivuxolimab. These receptors all come from an adult with an advanced solid tumor such as melanoma, head and neck, liver or kidney cancer. CDR3s include the opening cysteine and the closing phenylalanine or tryptophan. D genes are given only for firm matches. Clone sizes are given selectively: once, few, many, or a class where the clone is expanded.

TGTGCCAGCAGCCCCCAGACAGGGGCTGGAAACACCATATATTTT | CASSPQTGAGNTIYF | NA | TRBJ1-3 | TRBD1 | TRBV7-9
TGTGCCAGCAGCTTGTCTAAATCCAAAAACATTCAGTACTTC | CASSLSKSKNIQYF | NA | TRBJ2-4 | NA | TRBV7-2
TGTGCCAGCAGCTTTACCGGGACAGCTGAGGCTTTCTTT | CASSFTGTAEAFF | NA | TRBJ1-1 | TRBD1 | TRBV7-8
TGTGCCAGTAGTCCGAGCGGGAGCACAGATACGCAGTATTTT | CASSPSGSTDTQYF | NA | TRBJ2-3 | NA | TRBV19
TGTGCCAGCAGCTTAGAGACGGTTCACGGGGAGCTGTTTTTT | CASSLETVHGELFF | NA | TRBJ2-2 | NA | TRBV7-9
TGCGCCAGCAGCCAAGCGGACATCGGGTTTACGCGCAATCAGCCCCAGCATTTT | CASSQADIGFTRNQPQHF | few | TRBJ1-5 | NA | TRBV4-1
TGTGCCAGCATCAGGGCTTACAACTCCCAAGAGACCCAGTACTTC | CASIRAYNSQETQYF | NA | TRBJ2-5 | NA | TRBV6-1
TGTGCCAGTAGCCGAAATCCCCCGGGACAGGGGGCAGATACGCAGTATTTT | CASSRNPPGQGADTQYF | NA | TRBJ2-3 | TRBD1 | TRBV19
TGTGCTAGTGGCTCCCTCCTGAACACTGAAGCTTTCTTT | CASGSLLNTEAFF | few | TRBJ1-1 | NA | TRBV12-5
TGTGCCAGCTCACCACCATCGGAGGCCGGGGAGCTGTTTTTT | CASSPPSEAGELFF | NA | TRBJ2-2 | NA | TRBV18
TGTGCCAGCTCACCACAGGGTCGCGGGGGCACAGATACGCAGTATTTT | CASSPQGRGGTDTQYF | NA | TRBJ2-3 | NA | TRBV18
TGTGCCAGCAGCGTACAGGGATCTGGGGCCAACGTCCTGACTTTC | CASSVQGSGANVLTF | NA | TRBJ2-6 | NA | TRBV5-4
TGTGCCACCCATGACGGGACGGCGTCCTACGAGCAGTACTTC | CATHDGTASYEQYF | NA | TRBJ2-7 | NA | TRBV6-5
TGTGCCACCAGCAGAGATCTACCAGACAGCCGCTCTGGAAACACCATATATTTT | CATSRDLPDSRSGNTIYF | NA | TRBJ1-3 | NA | TRBV15
TGCAGCGGAGGTCGGGGGGGATATGAGCAGTTCTTC | CSGGRGGYEQFF | NA | TRBJ2-1 | TRBD2 | TRBV29-1
TGTGCCAGCAGCTATAGGGGGGACGGACTACAGGGGTACGAGCAGTACTTC | CASSYRGDGLQGYEQYF | NA | TRBJ2-7 | NA | TRBV7-6
TGTGCCAGTAGTTCACAGGGTATGAACACTGAAGCTTTCTTT | CASSSQGMNTEAFF | NA | TRBJ1-1 | NA | TRBV19
TGTGCCAGTAGAGGACAGGGATCGAAAGAGACCCAGTACTTC | CASRGQGSKETQYF | NA | TRBJ2-5 | TRBD1 | TRBV19
TGTGCCAGTAGTCCCTTGACAGTATTGAGCAATCAGCCCCAGCATTTT | CASSPLTVLSNQPQHF | NA | TRBJ1-5 | NA | TRBV19
TGCAGCGTTGTATCGTGGTTTGACGAGGGCACAGATACGCAGTATTTT | CSVVSWFDEGTDTQYF | NA | TRBJ2-3 | NA | TRBV29-1
TGTGCCATCAGGGCCGGGACAGCTAGCGGGGGCCTGAACTGGGAGCAGTACTTC | CAIRAGTASGGLNWEQYF | NA | TRBJ2-7 | TRBD2 | TRBV10-3
TGTGCCAGCAGCTTCGGACAGCGCACAGATACGCAGTATTTT | CASSFGQRTDTQYF | NA | TRBJ2-3 | NA | TRBV7-3
TGCGCCAGCAGCCCGGGGGACCTCCTGAATTCACCCCTCCACTTT | CASSPGDLLNSPLHF | few | TRBJ1-6 | NA | TRBV5-1
TGCAGCGTTGGGGAGGGGTCAGGGGCCAGGTATGGCTACACCTTC | CSVGEGSGARYGYTF | NA | TRBJ1-2 | NA | TRBV29-1
TGTGCCAGCAGTTACTTCAGATCCAGGGGTTCACCCCTCCACTTT | CASSYFRSRGSPLHF | NA | TRBJ1-6 | NA | TRBV6-8
TGTGCCAGCAGTGTATCAGGGATAGGGACGAACACTGAAGCTTTCTTT | CASSVSGIGTNTEAFF | NA | TRBJ1-1 | NA | TRBV6-1
TGTGCCAGCAGCCGAGACGGGGCACTTCCTGAAGCTTTCTTT | CASSRDGALPEAFF | NA | TRBJ1-1 | NA | TRBV14
TGTGCCAGCAGCTCCCGGGACTACCCTTACAATGAGCAGTTCTTC | CASSSRDYPYNEQFF | NA | TRBJ2-1 | TRBD2 | TRBV7-2
TGCGCCAGCAGTGAAAAAACAGATACGCAGTATTTT | CASSEKTDTQYF | once | TRBJ2-3 | NA | TRBV10-1
TGTGCCAGCAGCTCCGCTAGCGGAGTCCCCCTCTACGAGCAGTACTTC | CASSSASGVPLYEQYF | NA | TRBJ2-7 | TRBD2 | TRBV5-4
TGTGCCAGCAGTGAACAGGACCGACTAGTGAGAAACATTCAGTACTTC | CASSEQDRLVRNIQYF | NA | TRBJ2-4 | NA | TRBV6-1
TGTGCCAGCAGGAGTCGCGGACAGATGAACTATGGCTACACCTTC | CASRSRGQMNYGYTF | NA | TRBJ1-2 | NA | TRBV6-5
TGCGCCAGCAGCTTGGACGGAAACATTCAGTACTTC | CASSLDGNIQYF | NA | TRBJ2-4 | NA | TRBV5-1
TGTGCCAGCAGCCCACCCGGGACAGGGGGTCAGTATGGCTACACCTTC | CASSPPGTGGQYGYTF | NA | TRBJ1-2 | TRBD1 | TRBV5-6
TGTGCCAGCAGTGGGACAGGGGGTACTCAGCCCCAGCATTTT | CASSGTGGTQPQHF | NA | TRBJ1-5 | TRBD1 | TRBV9
TGTGCCACCAGCAGAGTACAGCGGGGGTCCTCTAGCACAGATACGCAGTATTTT | CATSRVQRGSSSTDTQYF | once | TRBJ2-3 | TRBD2 | TRBV15
TGTGCCAGCAGCCAAGATTGGGCATTATTAGCCAAAAACATTCAGTACTTC | CASSQDWALLAKNIQYF | NA | TRBJ2-4 | NA | TRBV4-2
TGTGCCAGCAGCTCCCGACGACTAGCGGGGCCTAACACCGGGGAGCTGTTTTTT | CASSSRRLAGPNTGELFF | NA | TRBJ2-2 | TRBD2 | TRBV5-8
TGTGCCAGCAGCCCAGCGGGACAGTTATCCTACAATGAGCAGTTCTTC | CASSPAGQLSYNEQFF | NA | TRBJ2-1 | NA | TRBV14
TGCGCCAGCAGTGCCCTCGGGGGAGTCACAGATACGCAGTATTTT | CASSALGGVTDTQYF | NA | TRBJ2-3 | NA | TRBV10-1
TGTGCCATCAGTGGTGCCGGGACAGGGGTTCCGAGGGTGGCTTTCTTT | CAISGAGTGVPRVAFF | NA | TRBJ1-1 | TRBD1 | TRBV10-3
TGTGCCAGCAGGACAGTCCTCACAGATACGCAGTATTTT | CASRTVLTDTQYF | once | TRBJ2-3 | NA | TRBV7-2
TGTGCCAGCAGCTCGGACTGGGGTGGGTCCTACGAGCAGTACTTC | CASSSDWGGSYEQYF | NA | TRBJ2-7 | NA | TRBV5-6
TGTGCCAGTAGTACCGACCAGGGGGCTGGGGAAAAACTGTTTTTT | CASSTDQGAGEKLFF | few | TRBJ1-4 | TRBD1 | TRBV19
TGTGCCAGCAGCCGAGGTCGCACAGATACGCAGTATTTT | CASSRGRTDTQYF | NA | TRBJ2-3 | NA | TRBV4-2
TGTGCCAGCAGCGAGGCACTAGACACAGATACGCAGTATTTT | CASSEALDTDTQYF | NA | TRBJ2-3 | NA | TRBV6-6
TGTGCCAGCAGCTTAGTGGCAGTCGCCTCTGGAAACACCATATATTTT | CASSLVAVASGNTIYF | NA | TRBJ1-3 | NA | TRBV7-9
TGTGCCAGCAGCTTGGAGGGAACTAACTATGGCTACACCTTC | CASSLEGTNYGYTF | NA | TRBJ1-2 | NA | TRBV5-4
TGTGCCAGCAGACAAAATAATGAGCAGTTCTTC | CASRQNNEQFF | NA | TRBJ2-1 | NA | TRBV6-1
TGTGCCAGCAGCTTAACGTTAGGACTAGCGGGGGTAGATACGCAGTATTTT | CASSLTLGLAGVDTQYF | NA | TRBJ2-3 | TRBD2 | TRBV7-3
TGTGCCAGTACCAAATCAGGGACCCTTAGCAATCAGCCCCAGCATTTT | CASTKSGTLSNQPQHF | once | TRBJ1-5 | NA | TRBV19
TGTGCCACCTACAGGGACTTAAACTATGGCTACACCTTC | CATYRDLNYGYTF | NA | TRBJ1-2 | NA | TRBV6-5
TGTGCCAGCAGCTTTGGCGGCAGGTACGAGCAGTACTTC | CASSFGGRYEQYF | NA | TRBJ2-7 | NA | TRBV7-2
TGTGCTAGTGGTTTGAAAAGGGGGCTCACAGATACGCAGTATTTT | CASGLKRGLTDTQYF | once | TRBJ2-3 | TRBD1 | TRBV12-5
TGCGCCAGCAGCCAAGATAGGAGCAATCAGCCCCAGCATTTT | CASSQDRSNQPQHF | NA | TRBJ1-5 | NA | TRBV4-3
TGTGCCAGCAGCCCTCCAACGGGGGAGACCCAGTACTTC | CASSPPTGETQYF | NA | TRBJ2-5 | NA | TRBV7-2
TGTGCTAGTGGTTTGGTCAGGCTAGAGACCCAGTACTTC | CASGLVRLETQYF | NA | TRBJ2-5 | NA | TRBV12-5
TGCGCCAGCAGCTTAAGAGACAGGGGGCCAACCCAGAGGAGCTCCTACAATGAGCAGTTCTTC | CASSLRDRGPTQRSSYNEQFF | NA | TRBJ2-1 | TRBD1 | TRBV5-1